The 25 T cell receptor beta chains below come from one sample, sequenced in a study of blood T cell repertoires in COVID-19 (dated by TCRdb to 2020 to 2022). The library was produced with the immunoSEQ multiplex PCR assay. TCRdb retrieved this table from immuneACCESS and kept in-frame rearrangements only. Not all clones are present; in checked studies, unresolved V genes account for under half, and no reason is known for the remainder. Here the sample has 190,000 or so clones; around 79% occur a single time. Approximately 15% of the sample goes to the ten largest clones. Sequencing was done on a sample of peripheral blood. All receptors derive from a man in his fifties who had recovered from COVID-19.

The rearrangement uses TRBV5-1 and TRBJ1-6, with 10 bases fitting TRBD1. V lost 5 bases and J lost 8; bases outside the gene matches: 4. CDR3 length: 14 amino acids. Germline V gives CDR1 SGHRS, CDR2 YFSETQ. CDR3: CASSEGTGDSPLHF. In DNA, the CDR3 is TGCGCCAGCAGTGAAGGGACAGGGGATTCACCCCTCCACTTT.

The rearrangement links TRBV5-1 to TRBJ2-7; D is possibly TRBD2 (6 bases). V lost 3 bases and J lost 0, with 13 bases in between. The CDR3 runs 15 residues. The germline V gene encodes CDR1 SGHRS and CDR2 YFSETQ. The CDR3 DNA follows: TGCGCCAGCAGCTCTTCCGGGACTTACTCCTACGAGCAGTACTTC. Protein: CASSSSGTYSYEQYF.

This chain links TRBV5-5 with TRBJ2-1; 10 nucleotides match TRBD2. The CDR3 is 16 residues long. J was trimmed by 6 bases and V by 0 bases; bases with no gene match: 6. Germline loops: CDR1 SGHKS, CDR2 YYEKEE (reference sequence). CDR3 bases: TGTGCCAGCAGCTTGGGGCTAGCGGGAGTCAGCAATGAGCAGTTCTTC. It is translated as CASSLGLAGVSNEQFF.

The chain carries TRBV5-5 and TRBJ2-4; a possible D gene is TRBD1 (6 bases). The CDR3 runs 13 residues. V was trimmed by 4 bases and J by 9 bases, leaving 14 bases between them. In germline, CDR1 is SGHKS, CDR2 YYEKEE (reference sequence). The CDR3 here is CASSVEQGSIQYF. For the CDR3, the DNA is TGTGCCAGCAGCGTCGAACAGGGATCCATTCAGTACTTC.

This clone was detected many times. The chain carries TRBV19 and TRBJ2-7; D uncertain. CDR1 and CDR2 from the germline V gene are LNHDA and SQIVND (reference sequence). The CDR3 extends over 14 amino acids. V dropped 3 bases and J dropped 0 bases, with 9 bases sitting between them. The CDR3 DNA reads TGTGCCAGTAGTATCCAGGCGAGCTCCTACGAGCAGTACTTC. This gives the protein CASSIQASSYEQYF.

In this sample, this clone turned up a few times. The chain is built from TRBV5-1 and TRBJ2-5; D not resolved. This CDR3 region has 13 residues. CDR1 and CDR2 from the germline V gene are SGHRS and YFSETQ. Trimming cost V 3 bases and J 5 bases, with 11 bases left between them. The CDR3 DNA reads as TGCGCCAGCAGCTCCAGTGGCCCGGAGACCCAGTACTTC. Protein: CASSSSGPETQYF.

This clone came up once. The chain joins TRBV28 to TRBJ1-2; D ambiguous. This CDR3 has 14 residues. V lost 4 bases and J lost 8, with 17 bases in between. Germline-derived CDR1 and CDR2 are MDHEN and SYDVKM. CDR3 nucleotide sequence: TGTGCCAGCAGTTCGGGGTCTTGGGGAAACGGCTACACCTTC. As protein: CASSSGSWGNGYTF.

The chain combines TRBV5-1 with TRBJ1-6; the D gene is possibly TRBD1 (6 bases). The length of the CDR3 is 14 residues. V was pared by 4 bases and J by 9 bases, with 14 bases between. The germline CDR1 and CDR2 sequences are SGHRS and YFSETQ. This CDR3 is CASSRAGGLSPLHF. For the CDR3, the DNA is TGCGCCAGCAGCCGCGCGGGGGGCCTTTCACCCCTCCACTTT.

The chain is built from TRBV27 and TRBJ2-6, with D tentatively TRBD1 (5 bases). Germline CDR1 MNHEY, CDR2 SMNVEV (reference sequence). The CDR3 is 18 residues long. V was shortened by 2 bases and J by 0 bases, with 14 bases between the two germline ends. The CDR3 DNA reads TGTGCCAGCAGTTTAGGACAAGGGGTTCTCTCTGGGGCCAACGTCCTGACTTTC. Translated: CASSLGQGVLSGANVLTF.

This sequence joins TRBV27 and TRBJ1-2, with TRBD1 matching over 9 bases. The junction had 1 base not matched to a gene; V was cut back by 6 bases and J by 8 bases. This CDR3 contains 11 residues. Germline loops: CDR1 MNHEY, CDR2 SMNVEV (reference sequence). CDR3 loop: CASRGTGGYTF. The CDR3 coding sequence is TGTGCCAGCAGGGGGACAGGGGGCTACACCTTC.

This clone was counted once. The chain is built from TRBV7-9 and TRBJ1-4; possibly TRBD1 for D (5 bases). CDR1 is SEHNR and CDR2 is FQNEAQ in the germline V gene (reference sequence). The CDR3 is 14 amino acids. Trimming stripped 2 bases from V and 8 bases from J, with 12 bases between. DNA for the CDR3: TGTGCCAGCAGCTTATCTGGGGCAGGGGAAAAACTGTTTTTT. Amino acids: CASSLSGAGEKLFF.

This clone was detected many times. This chain links TRBV3-1 (or the pseudogene TRBV3-2) with TRBJ2-1; the D gene is possibly TRBD2 (6 bases). This CDR3 spans 19 amino acids. Trimming removed 0 bases from V and 1 base from J, with 19 bases in between. CDR1 and CDR2 (germline): LGHDT, YNNKEL (reference sequence). CDR3 residues: CASSQEDFAGRTSYNEQFF. Here the CDR3 DNA reads TGTGCCAGCAGCCAAGAAGATTTTGCGGGGAGGACATCCTACAATGAGCAGTTCTTC.

DNA of the CDR3: TGTGCCAGCAGTTCCCTGTCCCGAGGGAGTGGCTACACCTTC. Translating gives CASSSLSRGSGYTF. The chain recombines TRBV27 with TRBJ1-2, with D unclear. Trimming stripped 4 bases from V and 7 bases from J, with 16 bases between. This CDR3 is built from 14 residues. Per germline, CDR1 MNHEY and CDR2 SMNVEV (reference sequence).

J is TRBJ1-2 and V is TRBV30; D may be TRBD1 (5 bases). CDR1 is GTSNPN and CDR2 is SVGIG in the germline V gene (reference sequence). The CDR3 contains 16 residues. V was pared by 0 bases and J by 3 bases, with 17 bases between. The CDR3 region is CAWSVFSGARYYGYTF. CDR3 nucleotide sequence: TGTGCCTGGAGTGTATTTTCTGGGGCGAGATACTATGGCTACACCTTC. The variable domain in full, completed from reference TRBV30 and TRBJ1-2, reads SQTIHQWPATLVQPVGSPLSLECTVEGTSNPNLYWYRQAAGRGLQLLFYSVGIGQISSEVPQNLSASRPQDRQFILSSKKLLLSDSGFYLCAWSVFSGARYYGYTFGSGTRLTVV.

V and J are TRBV6-6 and TRBJ2-1, with no clear D. In germline, CDR1 is MNHNY, CDR2 SVGAGI (reference sequence). Between the trimmed V and J ends, which lost 6 bases and 4 bases, there was a span of 10 bases. The CDR3 has 13 residues. CDR3 nucleotide sequence: TGTGCCAGCAGGACTTACATATACAATGAGCAGTTCTTC. Translation gives CASRTYIYNEQFF.

In DNA form, the CDR3 reads TGCAGCGTTGAAGATCTACGAAGAGCAGATACGCAGTATTTT. The encoded protein is CSVEDLRRADTQYF. J is TRBJ2-3 and V is TRBV29-1; D remains unclear. Trimming stripped 0 bases from V and 4 bases from J, with 11 bases between. Germline V lookup: CDR1 SQVTM, CDR2 ANQGSEA. The CDR3 is made up of 14 amino acids.

V gene TRBV6-2 or TRBV6-3 combines with J gene TRBJ2-5, with no clear D. V lost 5 bases and J lost 3, with 4 bases in between. The CDR3 loop spans 11 amino acids. Germline CDR1 and CDR2: MNHEY and SVGEGT. Here the CDR3 reads CASSPEETQYF. The CDR3 coding sequence is TGTGCCAGCAGTCCGGAAGAGACCCAGTACTTC.

The chain combines TRBV14 with TRBJ1-1; D is uncertain. Germline V gene sequence: CDR1 SGHDN, CDR2 FVKESK. The V end lost 0 bases, the J end lost 1 base, and 9 bases lay between the germline ends. The CDR3 has 15 amino acids. The CDR3 spells CASSQEFARNTEAFF. CDR3 nucleotide sequence: TGTGCCAGCAGCCAAGAGTTCGCCAGGAACACTGAAGCTTTCTTT.

As DNA, the CDR3 is TGCGCCAGCAGTGGGGGGCTAGCGGGAAACGAGCAGTACTTC. Its protein product is CASSGGLAGNEQYF. The chain recombines TRBV10-1 with TRBJ2-7; 9 bases are a match to TRBD2. This CDR3 spans 14 amino acids. Looked up from germline, CDR1 is WNHNN and CDR2 is SYGVQD (reference sequence). Trimming removed 4 bases from V and 5 bases from J; junction bases left unmatched: 6.

This rearrangement joins TRBV4-3 to TRBJ2-4, with D possibly being TRBD1 (6 bases). V was clipped by 0 bases and J by 6 bases, with 15 bases between them. This CDR3 has 16 residues. Germline CDR1 and CDR2: LGHNA and YSLEER. The CDR3 loop is CASSQDSAGASNIQYF. The CDR3 DNA follows: TGCGCCAGCAGCCAAGATTCGGCAGGGGCTTCAAACATTCAGTACTTC.

The J gene is TRBJ1-2, the V gene TRBV3-1 (or the pseudogene TRBV3-2); unclear D gene. V dropped 0 bases and J dropped 8 bases, with 4 bases sitting between them. CDR3 length: 11 residues. Germline loops: CDR1 LGHDT, CDR2 YNNKEL (reference sequence). The CDR3 nucleotides are TGTGCCAGCAGCCAAGAGGAGGGCTACACCTTC. Encoded protein: CASSQEEGYTF.

V gene TRBV5-5 combines with J gene TRBJ2-2, with 8 bases matching TRBD2. V was pared by 6 bases and J by 5 bases, with 15 bases of the junction left unmatched. The CDR3 length is 17 residues. Germline CDR1 reads SGHKS; CDR2 reads YYEKEE (reference sequence). The CDR3 protein is CASTSQVGRARTGELFF. The DNA for the CDR3 is TGTGCCAGCACCTCCCAGGTCGGGAGGGCCCGTACCGGGGAGCTGTTTTTT.

The gene calls are TRBV14 and TRBJ1-6, with TRBD1 as a possible D gene (6 bases). The germline gives CDR1 SGHDN, CDR2 FVKESK. The CDR3 contains 16 residues. Trimming took 4 bases from V and 7 from J, leaving 17 bases between them. The CDR3 loop is CASSLGQQGTNSPLHF. The CDR3 DNA sequence: TGTGCCAGCAGCCTCGGACAGCAAGGCACCAATTCACCCCTCCACTTT.

The rearrangement links TRBV4-2 to TRBJ2-5; 8 bases agree with TRBD2. In germline, CDR1 is LGHNA, CDR2 YNFKEQ. The length of the CDR3 is 15 residues. J was trimmed by 4 bases and V by 2 bases; bases with no gene match: 6. CDR3 sequence (DNA): TGTGCCAGCAGCCAATATAGCGGGACTGCAGAGACCCAGTACTTC. Encoded protein: CASSQYSGTAETQYF.

This clone occurred a few times. The chain uses TRBV24-1 and TRBJ2-1; 11 nucleotides agree with TRBD2. Per the germline V gene, CDR1 is KGHDR and CDR2 is SFDVKD. J was trimmed by 6 bases and V by 7 bases; bases with no gene match: 4. The CDR3 loop spans 14 amino acids. The CDR3 reads CATSGTSGFNEQFF. CDR3 nucleotides: TGTGCCACCAGCGGGACTAGCGGTTTCAATGAGCAGTTCTTC.